A single sample gave rise to the 17 T cell receptor beta chains below, sequenced in a study of shared T cell receptors in the human thymus. Some clones are missing from TCRdb's copy, which holds only in-frame ones; the method was immunoSEQ multiplex PCR. The sample yields hundreds of thousands of clones, about 84% seen once. The same sample was also used in a study of human thymus T cells.

The sequenced sample was thymocytes. The receptors shown here come from a boy in the first two years of life with a congenital heart defect.

The CDR3 region has the DNA TGTGCCAGCAGGGACCGGGACAGAAGGCCCTACGAGCAGTACTTC. Protein: CASRDRDRRPYEQYF. The V gene is TRBV2, the J gene TRBJ2-7, with TRBD1 matching over 7 bases. V lost 6 bases to trimming and J lost 2 bases; unmatched junction nucleotides: 10. CDR1 and CDR2 (germline): SNHLY, FYNNEI. This CDR3 region has 15 residues.

This clone was detected once. V and J are TRBV4-1 and TRBJ2-1; 8 nucleotides match TRBD2. Germline trimming cut 1 base from V and 0 bases from J; bases unmatched to any gene: 11. Germline CDR1 MGHRA, CDR2 YSYEKL. The CDR3 runs to 19 residues. The chain's CDR3 is CASSQGGGLVSSSYNEQFF. In DNA, the CDR3 is TGCGCCAGCAGCCAAGGGGGGGGACTAGTGTCCTCCTCCTACAATGAGCAGTTCTTC.

This clone was seen a single time. The gene calls are TRBV11-3 and TRBJ2-7, with 9 bases matching TRBD2. V lost 5 bases to trimming and J lost 4 bases; unmatched junction nucleotides: 3. Germline V lookup: CDR1 SGHNT, CDR2 YENEEA. This CDR3 comprises 13 residues. The CDR3 DNA sequence: TGTGCCAGCAGCCGGACTAGCGTGTACGAGCAGTACTTC. This translates into CASSRTSVYEQYF.

The chain combines TRBV19 with TRBJ1-4; possible D gene TRBD1, 6 bases. This CDR3 comprises 14 residues. V lost 7 bases and J lost 8, with 17 bases in between. CDR1 LNHDA and CDR2 SQIVND come from the germline V gene (reference sequence). CDR3 sequence: CASTPGGGPEKLFF. CDR3 sequence (DNA): TGTGCCAGTACCCCGGGAGGGGGGCCGGAAAAACTGTTTTTT.

The chain is built from TRBV14 and TRBJ1-5; D is perhaps TRBD1 (6 bases). Germline CDR1 reads SGHDN; CDR2 reads FVKESK. The CDR3 spans 14 residues. Trimming stripped 4 bases from V and 3 bases from J, with 10 bases between. The CDR3: CASSLGGYNQPQHF. The CDR3 DNA is TGTGCCAGCAGCCTAGGGGGTTACAATCAGCCCCAGCATTTT.

The chain couples TRBV7-8 to TRBJ1-5, with D perhaps matching TRBD1 (5 bases). V lost 5 bases and J lost 5, with 10 bases in between. The CDR3 has 13 residues. Germline V gene data show CDR1 as SGHVS and CDR2 as FQNEAQ. CDR3 amino acids: CASSAPRDQPQHF. The CDR3 nucleotides are TGTGCCAGCAGCGCTCCCAGGGATCAGCCCCAGCATTTT.

The chain links TRBV10-1 to TRBJ2-7, with 8 bases that match TRBD2. After removal of 3 bases from V and 3 bases from J, the junction contained 10 bases not matched to a gene. The CDR3 covers 16 residues. Germline loops: CDR1 WNHNN, CDR2 SYGVQD (reference sequence). The CDR3 loop is CASSESGTSLFYEQYF. CDR3 nucleotide sequence: TGCGCCAGCAGTGAATCCGGGACTAGTTTATTCTACGAGCAGTACTTC.

This rearrangement joins TRBV27 to TRBJ2-5; D is unresolved. The CDR3 is made up of 17 amino acids. Trimming pared 0 bases from V and 1 base from J, leaving 15 bases between. Looked up from germline, CDR1 is MNHEY and CDR2 is SMNVEV (reference sequence). This CDR3 reads CASSLSIPFGPQETQYF. CDR3 bases: TGTGCCAGCAGTTTATCGATCCCTTTCGGTCCCCAAGAGACCCAGTACTTC.

The J gene is TRBJ1-1, the V gene TRBV19, with a weak D call TRBD1 (6 bases). Trimming stripped 3 bases from V and 6 bases from J, with 26 bases between. Germline V gives CDR1 LNHDA, CDR2 SQIVND (reference sequence). The CDR3 contains 18 residues. CDR3 coding DNA: TGTGCCAGTAGTATGCTCCCAAAACAGGGTGTCGGCCCCCCTGAAGCTTTCTTT. Protein sequence: CASSMLPKQGVGPPEAFF.

This rearrangement joins TRBV7-9 to TRBJ2-7; 8 nucleotides line up with TRBD1. The CDR3 length is 16 residues. V lost 2 bases to trimming and J lost 2 bases; unmatched junction nucleotides: 8. Looked up from germline, CDR1 is SEHNR and CDR2 is FQNEAQ (reference sequence). CDR3 residues: CASSLCQTGAPYEQYF. In DNA form, the CDR3 reads TGTGCCAGCAGCTTATGCCAGACAGGGGCGCCCTACGAGCAGTACTTC.

The V and J genes are TRBV5-5 and TRBJ2-7; 11 bases agree with TRBD2. The CDR3 runs 18 residues. Germline CDR1 and CDR2: SGHKS and YYEKEE (reference sequence). The junction had 18 bases not matched to a gene; V was cut back by 4 bases and J by 6 bases. CDR3 DNA sequence: TGTGCCAGCAGCACCCTCACCGGGGTCATAGCGGGAGGGGCCGAGCAGTACTTC. Its protein is CASSTLTGVIAGGAEQYF.

CDR3 amino acids: CASSLRLAGETQYF. The CDR3 coding sequence is TGTGCCAGCAGCCTCCGACTAGCGGGAGAGACCCAGTACTTC. The V and J genes are TRBV5-4 and TRBJ2-5; 10 bases map to TRBD2. The CDR3 loop spans 14 amino acids. The V gene's germline CDR1 is SGHNT and CDR2 YYREEE (reference sequence). Losses at the gene ends were 4 bases for V and 4 bases for J; bases not matched to a gene: 4.

The genes are TRBV10-3 and TRBJ1-4; D gene uncertain. This CDR3 contains 13 residues. CDR1 is ENHRY and CDR2 is SYGVKD in the germline V gene. Trimming removed 7 bases at V and 5 bases at J, with 11 bases between. The CDR3 spells CAIKQPPNEKLFF. The CDR3 DNA reads TGTGCCATCAAACAGCCCCCGAATGAAAAACTGTTTTTT.

CDR3 residues: CAISEDQLTALYEQYF. In DNA form, the CDR3 reads TGTGCCATCAGTGAAGACCAACTGACAGCCCTCTACGAGCAGTACTTC. This chain connects TRBV10-3 to TRBJ2-7; a possible D gene is TRBD1 (5 bases). From germline, CDR1 is ENHRY and CDR2 SYGVKD. The CDR3 is 16 amino acids. V lost 3 bases to trimming and J lost 3 bases, with 18 bases between them.

DNA for the CDR3: TGTGCCAGCAGCCTCACCGTGGCAGTCAATCAGCCCCAGCATTTT. Translating gives CASSLTVAVNQPQHF. The chain combines TRBV7-2 with TRBJ1-5; the D is unclear. Deletions cut 5 bases from V and 3 bases from J, with 14 bases between. From germline, CDR1 is SGHTA and CDR2 FQGNSA. The CDR3 loop spans 15 amino acids. Drawing the rest from reference TRBV7-2 and TRBJ1-5, the complete variable domain is GAGVSQSPSNKVTEKGKDVELRCDPISGHTALYWYRQSLGQGLEFLIYFQGNSAPDKSGLPSDRFSAERTGGSVSTLTIQRTQQEDSAVYLCASSLTVAVNQPQHFGDGTRLSIL.

The chain joins TRBV27 to TRBJ2-7; perhaps TRBD2 as D (5 bases). The CDR3 runs to 12 residues. Trimming cost V 3 bases and J 7 bases, with 10 bases left between them. Germline V gives CDR1 MNHEY, CDR2 SMNVEV (reference sequence). CDR3 sequence (DNA): TGTGCCAGCAGTTTTGCCTCGGGGGAGCAGTACTTC. Encoded protein: CASSFASGEQYF.

To note about this clone: At one boundary the junction diverges from the germline segment, which might be a read error. CDR3 in DNA: TGTGCTAGCAGCTTAATGCTAGCAGGGGCCGGGGAGCTGTTTTTT. Translated, it gives CASSLMLAGAGELFF. V usage is TRBV7-7 and J usage is TRBJ2-2; tentatively, D is TRBD1 (6 bases). The CDR3 length is 15 residues. Germline V gives CDR1 SSHAT, CDR2 FNYEAQ (reference sequence).